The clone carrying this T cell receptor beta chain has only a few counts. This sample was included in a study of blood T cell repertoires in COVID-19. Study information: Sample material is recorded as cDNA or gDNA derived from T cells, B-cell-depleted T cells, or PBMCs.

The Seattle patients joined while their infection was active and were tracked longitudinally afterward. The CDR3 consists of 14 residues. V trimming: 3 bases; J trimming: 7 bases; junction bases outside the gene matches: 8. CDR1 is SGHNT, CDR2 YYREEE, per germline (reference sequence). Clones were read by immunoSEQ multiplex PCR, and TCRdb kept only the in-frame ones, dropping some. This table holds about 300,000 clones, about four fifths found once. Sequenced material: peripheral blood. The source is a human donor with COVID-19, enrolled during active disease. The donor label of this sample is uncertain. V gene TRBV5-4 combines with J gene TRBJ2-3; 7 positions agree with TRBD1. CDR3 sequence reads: CASSSGTADYTQYF. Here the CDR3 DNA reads TGTGCCAGCAGCTCCGGGACAGCAGACTATACGCAGTATTTT.